This is a list of T cell receptor beta chains from one sample in a study of T cell responses to AZD1222 COVID-19 vaccine. The assay was immunoSEQ multiplex PCR, and TCRdb's table has in-frame clones only and misses some. The sample gives 150,000 to 200,000 clones, around 94% of which show up once; 1% to 1.5% is in the top ten. The specimen was peripheral blood, collected on day 0 of AZD1222 vaccination. Every receptor here comes from an adult in good health. Both conserved end residues are part of each CDR3. D genes are given only for firm matches. Size is omitted from some rows. Given values are once, few, many or a class for expanded clones.

V gene,clone size,D gene,J gene,CDR3 DNA,CDR3 protein
TRBV27,.,.,TRBJ1-6,TGTGCCAGCACCGAGAGGCGGAATAATTCACCCCTCCACTTT,CASTERRNNSPLHF
TRBV6-6,.,.,TRBJ2-7,TGTGCCAGCAGTTCCCCCTACGGGCGGGGAGACTACGAGCAGTACTTC,CASSSPYGRGDYEQYF
TRBV12-3/TRBV12-4,.,.,TRBJ1-2,TGTGCCAGCACCTCTGGCGCGTATGGCTACACCTTC,CASTSGAYGYTF
TRBV6-5,.,.,TRBJ1-2,TGTGCCAGCAGTACTATTGGGGACTATGGCTACACCTTC,CASSTIGDYGYTF
TRBV6-1,once,.,TRBJ1-5,TGTGCCAGCAGTGAAGAGAGCCCGTATAGCAATCAGCCCCAGCATTTT,CASSEESPYSNQPQHF
TRBV19,.,.,TRBJ2-3,TGTGCCAGTAGTGAAGGGGGCACAGATACGCAGTATTTT,CASSEGGTDTQYF
TRBV9,.,.,TRBJ1-2,TGTGCCAGCAGGTTAACTACAGGAGGACTCTATGGCTACACCTTC,CASRLTTGGLYGYTF
TRBV6-1,.,.,TRBJ2-5,TGTGCCAGCAGTGATGGGGACGCCCTCCGGGCCCAGTACTTC,CASSDGDALRAQYF
TRBV7-2,once,.,TRBJ1-5,TGTGCCAGCAGCTTCATGGGTGGGGGTAGCAATCAGCCCCAGCATTTT,CASSFMGGGSNQPQHF
TRBV7-6,.,.,TRBJ2-5,TGTGCCAGCAGCTCGATGGAGACTCAAGAGACCCAGTACTTC,CASSSMETQETQYF
TRBV7-2,.,TRBD1,TRBJ1-1,TGTGCCAGCAGCACTCGACAGGGAGCCACTGAAGCTTTCTTT,CASSTRQGATEAFF
TRBV30,.,TRBD1,TRBJ1-1,TGTGCCTGGAGTGTCCGTATGACAGGGAGGTACACTGAAGCTTTCTTT,CAWSVRMTGRYTEAFF
TRBV7-9,.,.,TRBJ2-3,TGTGCCAGCAGCTTAGAATCGAGAGCAGATACGCAGTATTTT,CASSLESRADTQYF
TRBV7-8,.,.,TRBJ1-6,TGTGCCAGCAGCTTAGACCCAGACAGGCCTTATTCACCCCTCCACTTT,CASSLDPDRPYSPLHF
TRBV13,.,TRBD2,TRBJ2-1,TGTGCCAGCAGCTTAGGCCTCGGGATAGCGGGAAACAATGAGCAGTTCTTC,CASSLGLGIAGNNEQFF
TRBV15,once,.,TRBJ1-5,TGTGCCACCAGCAGTGCATTTTATCAGCCCCAGCATTTT,CATSSAFYQPQHF